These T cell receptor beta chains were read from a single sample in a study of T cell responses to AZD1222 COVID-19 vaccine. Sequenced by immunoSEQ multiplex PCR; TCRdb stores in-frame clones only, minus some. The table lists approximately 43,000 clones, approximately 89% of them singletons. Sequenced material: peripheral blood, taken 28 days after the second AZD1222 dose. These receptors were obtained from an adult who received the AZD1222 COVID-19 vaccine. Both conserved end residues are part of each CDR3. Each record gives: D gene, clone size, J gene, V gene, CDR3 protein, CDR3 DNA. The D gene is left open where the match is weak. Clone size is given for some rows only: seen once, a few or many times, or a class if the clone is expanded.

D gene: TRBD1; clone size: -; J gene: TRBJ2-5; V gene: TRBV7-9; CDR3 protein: CASSVGQGVSETQYF; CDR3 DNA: TGTGCCAGCAGTGTCGGACAGGGTGTTTCGGAGACCCAGTACTTC
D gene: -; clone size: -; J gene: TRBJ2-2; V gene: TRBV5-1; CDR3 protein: CASSWAGPNTGELFF; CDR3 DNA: TGCGCCAGCAGCTGGGCAGGGCCGAACACCGGGGAGCTGTTTTTT
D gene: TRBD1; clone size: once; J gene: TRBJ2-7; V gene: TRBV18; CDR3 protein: CASSGIRQGAREQYF; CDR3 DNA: TGTGCCAGCTCAGGGATTCGTCAGGGGGCGAGGGAGCAGTACTTC
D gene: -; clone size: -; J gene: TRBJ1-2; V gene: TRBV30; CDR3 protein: CAWSVTAYPSGYTF; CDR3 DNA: TGTGCCTGGAGTGTAACGGCGTACCCATCTGGCTACACCTTC
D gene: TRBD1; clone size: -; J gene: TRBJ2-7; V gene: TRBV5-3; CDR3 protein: CARSQTGKSYEQYF; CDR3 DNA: TGTGCCAGAAGCCAGACAGGGAAGTCCTACGAGCAGTACTTC
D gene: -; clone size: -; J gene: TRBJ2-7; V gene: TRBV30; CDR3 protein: CAWSVLSGREQYF; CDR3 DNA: TGTGCCTGGAGTGTACTTTCAGGGCGCGAGCAGTACTTC
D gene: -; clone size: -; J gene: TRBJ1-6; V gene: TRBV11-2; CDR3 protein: CASRSWQFRLSPLHF; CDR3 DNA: TGTGCCAGCAGGTCCTGGCAATTCAGGCTTTCACCCCTCCACTTT
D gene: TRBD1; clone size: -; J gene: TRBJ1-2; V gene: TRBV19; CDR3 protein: CASTPAKQGSGNYGYTF; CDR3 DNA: TGTGCCAGTACCCCCGCTAAACAGGGGTCGGGGAACTATGGCTACACCTTC
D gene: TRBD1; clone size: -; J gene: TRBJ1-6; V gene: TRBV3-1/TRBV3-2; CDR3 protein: CASSQTQGAWNSPLHF; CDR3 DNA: TGTGCCAGCAGCCAAACACAGGGGGCATGGAATTCACCCCTCCACTTT
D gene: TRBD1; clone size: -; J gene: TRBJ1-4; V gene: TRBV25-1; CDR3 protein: CASSEKGAGEKLFF; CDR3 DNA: TGTGCCAGCAGTGAAAAGGGGGCAGGTGAAAAACTGTTTTTT
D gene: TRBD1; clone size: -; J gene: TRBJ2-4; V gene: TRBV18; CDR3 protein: CASSPMRGQGEKNQYF; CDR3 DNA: TGTGCCAGCTCACCTATGAGGGGACAGGGGGAAAAGAATCAGTACTTC
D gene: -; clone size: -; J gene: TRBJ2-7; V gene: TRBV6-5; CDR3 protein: CASRGSGTYEQYF; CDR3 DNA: TGTGCCAGCAGGGGGTCAGGGACCTACGAGCAGTACTTC
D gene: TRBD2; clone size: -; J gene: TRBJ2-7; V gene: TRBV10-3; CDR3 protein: CAISRAGGEYEQYF; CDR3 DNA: TGTGCCATCAGTCGAGCGGGAGGCGAATACGAGCAGTACTTC